This is a list of T cell receptor beta chains from one sample in a study of blood T cell repertoires in COVID-19. Profiled with immunoSEQ multiplex PCR; TCRdb holds only in-frame clones, not every one. The sample yields hundreds of thousands of clones, about nine tenths seen once. Sequencing was performed on PBMCs or T cells enriched from blood (not recorded which). The source is a woman under 40 who had recovered from COVID-19. Both conserved end residues are part of each CDR3. A D gene is named only where the DNA matches it firmly. Size is omitted from some rows. Given values are once, few, many or a class for expanded clones.

j_gene: TRBJ2-1; d_gene: .; v_gene: TRBV4-2; abundance: .; CDR3nt: TGTGCCAGCAGCCGGAGGGGTATTGTTGAGCAGTTCTTC; CDR3aa: CASSRRGIVEQFF
j_gene: TRBJ1-6; d_gene: .; v_gene: TRBV11-2; abundance: .; CDR3nt: TGTGCCAGCAGCTTTTCTCGGGAGAATTCACCCCTCCACTTT; CDR3aa: CASSFSRENSPLHF
j_gene: TRBJ2-7; d_gene: .; v_gene: TRBV5-1; abundance: .; CDR3nt: TGCGCCAGCAGCTGGTATGCAGTTGGGGTGGGGCGCTACGAGCAGTACTTC; CDR3aa: CASSWYAVGVGRYEQYF
j_gene: TRBJ2-3; d_gene: .; v_gene: TRBV18; abundance: .; CDR3nt: TGTGCCAGCTCACCAAACCAGGTTGTCGCAGATACGCAGTATTTT; CDR3aa: CASSPNQVVADTQYF
j_gene: TRBJ1-6; d_gene: TRBD1; v_gene: TRBV28; abundance: .; CDR3nt: TGTGCCAGCAACCTAGGGGCAGGGGGCTATTCACCCCTCCACTTT; CDR3aa: CASNLGAGGYSPLHF
j_gene: TRBJ2-2; d_gene: .; v_gene: TRBV29-1; abundance: .; CDR3nt: TGCAGCACCGGGTTCCACGACGGCACCGGGGAGCTGTTTTTT; CDR3aa: CSTGFHDGTGELFF
j_gene: TRBJ2-5; d_gene: .; v_gene: TRBV27; abundance: .; CDR3nt: TGTGCCAGCAGTCTCCGGACTGGCCTAGGGGAGACCCAGTACTTC; CDR3aa: CASSLRTGLGETQYF
j_gene: TRBJ1-5; d_gene: TRBD1; v_gene: TRBV10-2; abundance: once; CDR3nt: TGCGCCAGCAGTGGAAGGGGGCAGGGGAGCAATCAGCCCCAGCATTTT; CDR3aa: CASSGRGQGSNQPQHF
j_gene: TRBJ1-5; d_gene: TRBD1; v_gene: TRBV7-9; abundance: .; CDR3nt: TGTGCCAGCACCCTGACAGGGGATCAGCCCCAGCATTTT; CDR3aa: CASTLTGDQPQHF
j_gene: TRBJ1-3; d_gene: TRBD1; v_gene: TRBV2; abundance: .; CDR3nt: TGTGCCAGCAGCACGGACAGGGCGTGGGGAAACACCATATATTTT; CDR3aa: CASSTDRAWGNTIYF
j_gene: TRBJ2-7; d_gene: TRBD1; v_gene: TRBV4-2; abundance: .; CDR3nt: TGTGCCAGCAGCCACGACAGGGGCAACTACGAGCAGTACTTC; CDR3aa: CASSHDRGNYEQYF
j_gene: TRBJ2-5; d_gene: .; v_gene: TRBV4-1; abundance: .; CDR3nt: TGCGCCAGCAGCCAAGACCCCCCTATCCCCCCACAAGAGACCCAGTACTTC; CDR3aa: CASSQDPPIPPQETQYF
j_gene: TRBJ2-7; d_gene: TRBD2; v_gene: TRBV30; abundance: .; CDR3nt: TGTGCCTGGAGTGTAGTTCGGCGGGAGGTCTACGAGCAGTACTTC; CDR3aa: CAWSVVRREVYEQYF
j_gene: TRBJ2-5; d_gene: .; v_gene: TRBV11-2; abundance: .; CDR3nt: TGTGCCAGCAGCTTGTTCAGGGCAGAGACCCAGTACTTC; CDR3aa: CASSLFRAETQYF
j_gene: TRBJ1-2; d_gene: TRBD1; v_gene: TRBV30; abundance: .; CDR3nt: TGTGCCTGGACCGGGACAGGGAGGGGTTATGGCTACACCTTC; CDR3aa: CAWTGTGRGYGYTF
j_gene: TRBJ2-7; d_gene: TRBD1; v_gene: TRBV5-1; abundance: .; CDR3nt: TGCGCCAGCAGCTTCGGGACAGACAAGTACTTC; CDR3aa: CASSFGTDKYF
j_gene: TRBJ2-3; d_gene: .; v_gene: TRBV7-2; abundance: .; CDR3nt: TGTGCCAGCAGCCCGAGATACTACACAGATACGCAGTATTTT; CDR3aa: CASSPRYYTDTQYF
j_gene: TRBJ2-1; d_gene: TRBD2; v_gene: TRBV4-2; abundance: .; CDR3nt: TGTGCCAGCAGCCAAGAAGGACTAGCGGGGTCTATTGGAGGGTACAATGAGCAGTTCTTC; CDR3aa: CASSQEGLAGSIGGYNEQFF
j_gene: TRBJ2-5; d_gene: TRBD1; v_gene: TRBV7-2; abundance: .; CDR3nt: TGTGCCAGCAGCGCCGGGACAGCCCAAGAGACCCAGTACTTC; CDR3aa: CASSAGTAQETQYF
j_gene: TRBJ1-2; d_gene: .; v_gene: TRBV29-1; abundance: few; CDR3nt: TGCAGCGTTCCTGCAGGGGCCCGAATCGAGGCCTATGGCTACACCTTC; CDR3aa: CSVPAGARIEAYGYTF
j_gene: TRBJ1-5; d_gene: TRBD1; v_gene: TRBV27; abundance: .; CDR3nt: TGTGCCATTACAGGGGGCTTTGGCAATCAGCCCCAGCATTTT; CDR3aa: CAITGGFGNQPQHF
j_gene: TRBJ2-1; d_gene: .; v_gene: TRBV14; abundance: .; CDR3nt: TGTGCCAGCAGCCGCGACAGGTACAATGAGCAGTTCTTC; CDR3aa: CASSRDRYNEQFF
j_gene: TRBJ1-2; d_gene: TRBD1; v_gene: TRBV4-1; abundance: .; CDR3nt: TGCGCCAGCAGCCAAGACCCGGTCCCACTATCGCGCCGGGACAGATATAACTATGGCTACACCTTC; CDR3aa: CASSQDPVPLSRRDRYNYGYTF
j_gene: TRBJ1-1; d_gene: .; v_gene: TRBV11-2; abundance: .; CDR3nt: TGTGCCAGCAGCTTATCAGGGGTCAGAGTGAATACTGAAGCTTTCTTT; CDR3aa: CASSLSGVRVNTEAFF
j_gene: TRBJ2-7; d_gene: .; v_gene: TRBV6-2/TRBV6-3; abundance: .; CDR3nt: TGTGCCAGCAGTCGAGACGGGATCTCCTACGAGCAGTACTTC; CDR3aa: CASSRDGISYEQYF
j_gene: TRBJ1-5; d_gene: .; v_gene: TRBV18; abundance: once; CDR3nt: TGTGCCAGCTCCTTGACAGGCGAGGAGCCCCAGCATTTT; CDR3aa: CASSLTGEEPQHF
j_gene: TRBJ2-7; d_gene: TRBD2; v_gene: TRBV19; abundance: once; CDR3nt: TGTGCCAGTAGTCTAAAGCGGGGTTTTTACGAGCAGTACTTC; CDR3aa: CASSLKRGFYEQYF
j_gene: TRBJ1-1; d_gene: .; v_gene: TRBV7-9; abundance: few; CDR3nt: TGTGCCAGCAGTACGGCAGGGAGGACTGAAGCTTTCTTT; CDR3aa: CASSTAGRTEAFF
j_gene: TRBJ2-7; d_gene: .; v_gene: TRBV5-1; abundance: .; CDR3nt: TGCGCCAGCAGCCCCTGGGGGGGGCGCGTCGAGCAGTACTTC; CDR3aa: CASSPWGGRVEQYF
j_gene: TRBJ1-4; d_gene: .; v_gene: TRBV5-6; abundance: .; CDR3nt: TGTGCCACCTCAAAGGGGACAACTAATGAAAAACTGTTTTTT; CDR3aa: CATSKGTTNEKLFF
j_gene: TRBJ2-5; d_gene: TRBD1; v_gene: TRBV5-1; abundance: .; CDR3nt: TGCGCCAGCAGCTGGCCGGGACAGGGGAGAGAGACCCAGTACTTC; CDR3aa: CASSWPGQGRETQYF
j_gene: TRBJ2-2; d_gene: TRBD1; v_gene: TRBV11-3; abundance: .; CDR3nt: TGTGCCAGCACCTCGGACAGGGGAGATGGCGGGGAGCTGTTTTTT; CDR3aa: CASTSDRGDGGELFF
j_gene: TRBJ2-5; d_gene: TRBD2; v_gene: TRBV27; abundance: .; CDR3nt: TGTGCCAGCAGTTCCCAGCGGGAGGGCGGAGAGACCCAGTACTTC; CDR3aa: CASSSQREGGETQYF
j_gene: TRBJ2-7; d_gene: TRBD2; v_gene: TRBV7-3; abundance: .; CDR3nt: TGTGCCAGCAGCTTAATGCGGGAGGGCTACGAGCAGTACTTC; CDR3aa: CASSLMREGYEQYF
j_gene: TRBJ2-2; d_gene: TRBD2; v_gene: TRBV12-5; abundance: .; CDR3nt: TGTGCTAGTGGTACCGCGGGGGGCTGGGCCGGGGAGCTGTTTTTT; CDR3aa: CASGTAGGWAGELFF
j_gene: TRBJ2-1; d_gene: .; v_gene: TRBV4-1; abundance: .; CDR3nt: TGCGCCAGCACCCAGGACCCCCGCCAGGGTCAGTTCTTC; CDR3aa: CASTQDPRQGQFF
j_gene: TRBJ1-5; d_gene: .; v_gene: TRBV3-1/TRBV3-2; abundance: .; CDR3nt: TGTGCCAGCAGCCAGCGCGGATATAGCAATCAGCCCCAGCATTTT; CDR3aa: CASSQRGYSNQPQHF